Listed below are T cell receptor beta chains from one sample, sequenced in a study of shared clonotypes between healthy human individuals. Sequenced by immunoSEQ multiplex PCR; TCRdb stores in-frame clones only, minus some. Of some 1.4 million clones in the sample, 95% to 97% were seen once. The sequencing input was naive CD4+ T cells sorted from blood. These TCRs come from a man younger than 40 in good health. Each CDR3 is given with its conserved first and last residue. Each record gives: V gene, D gene, J gene, clone size, CDR3 protein, CDR3 DNA. The D gene is left open where the match is weak. Not all rows give a size; the values are once, few, many and, for expanded clones, a class.

v_call: TRBV5-1; d_call: TRBD1; j_call: TRBJ1-1; clone_size: -; cdr3_aa: CASRGQGEAFF; cdr3_nt: TGCGCCAGCCGAGGACAGGGCGAAGCTTTCTTT
v_call: TRBV25-1; d_call: -; j_call: TRBJ2-2; clone_size: -; cdr3_aa: CASSGFGTGELFF; cdr3_nt: TGTGCCAGCAGTGGGTTTGGCACCGGGGAGCTGTTTTTT
v_call: TRBV7-2; d_call: -; j_call: TRBJ2-3; clone_size: -; cdr3_aa: CASLGSGPRDTQYF; cdr3_nt: TGTGCCAGCCTGGGGTCCGGGCCCCGAGATACGCAGTATTTT
v_call: TRBV29-1; d_call: -; j_call: TRBJ2-1; clone_size: -; cdr3_aa: CSVQGPPAEQFF; cdr3_nt: TGCAGCGTACAAGGACCGCCGGCTGAGCAGTTCTTC
v_call: TRBV6-6; d_call: -; j_call: TRBJ1-4; clone_size: -; cdr3_aa: CASSYFWQATNEKLFF; cdr3_nt: TGTGCCAGCAGTTACTTTTGGCAGGCAACTAATGAAAAACTGTTTTTT
v_call: TRBV6-5; d_call: -; j_call: TRBJ1-3; clone_size: once; cdr3_aa: CASSDIFPGNTIYF; cdr3_nt: TGTGCCAGCAGCGACATTTTTCCTGGAAACACCATATATTTT
v_call: TRBV10-2; d_call: TRBD2; j_call: TRBJ2-2; clone_size: -; cdr3_aa: CASRSGLSPNTGELFF; cdr3_nt: TGCGCCAGCAGGTCGGGACTATCCCCGAACACCGGGGAGCTGTTTTTT
v_call: TRBV18; d_call: -; j_call: TRBJ2-2; clone_size: -; cdr3_aa: CASSPPGLRLAPGELFF; cdr3_nt: TGTGCCAGCTCACCACCGGGGTTGAGGCTTGCTCCCGGGGAGCTGTTTTTT
v_call: TRBV30; d_call: -; j_call: TRBJ1-1; clone_size: -; cdr3_aa: CAWSRGGHTEAFF; cdr3_nt: TGTGCCTGGAGCCGCGGGGGGCACACTGAAGCTTTCTTT
v_call: TRBV2; d_call: -; j_call: TRBJ2-7; clone_size: -; cdr3_aa: CASEEAYEQYF; cdr3_nt: TGTGCCAGCGAGGAGGCCTACGAGCAGTACTTC
v_call: TRBV18; d_call: -; j_call: TRBJ1-2; clone_size: -; cdr3_aa: CASSPTGFNYGYTF; cdr3_nt: TGTGCCAGCTCGCCGACAGGTTTTAACTATGGCTACACCTTC
v_call: TRBV30; d_call: TRBD2; j_call: TRBJ2-3; clone_size: -; cdr3_aa: CAWSVLAGATDTQYF; cdr3_nt: TGTGCCTGGAGTGTATTAGCGGGAGCCACAGATACGCAGTATTTT
v_call: TRBV18; d_call: -; j_call: TRBJ2-2; clone_size: -; cdr3_aa: CASSPKTDGELFF; cdr3_nt: TGTGCCAGCTCACCCAAAACGGACGGGGAGCTGTTTTTT
v_call: TRBV21-1; d_call: -; j_call: TRBJ2-7; clone_size: -; cdr3_aa: CASSLPSGSGNEQYF; cdr3_nt: TGTGCCAGCAGCCTCCCTAGCGGGAGTGGTAACGAGCAGTACTTC
v_call: TRBV25-1; d_call: -; j_call: TRBJ2-1; clone_size: -; cdr3_aa: CASSEYGSNNEQFF; cdr3_nt: TGTGCCAGCAGTGAATACGGGAGTAACAATGAGCAGTTCTTC
v_call: TRBV7-2; d_call: -; j_call: TRBJ1-5; clone_size: -; cdr3_aa: CASSLLGQNQPQHF; cdr3_nt: TGTGCCAGCAGCCTGCTGGGCCAAAATCAGCCCCAGCATTTT
v_call: TRBV7-9; d_call: TRBD2; j_call: TRBJ2-1; clone_size: -; cdr3_aa: CASSPRLAGNNEQFF; cdr3_nt: TGTGCCAGCAGCCCTAGACTAGCGGGAAATAATGAGCAGTTCTTC
v_call: TRBV28; d_call: -; j_call: TRBJ1-4; clone_size: -; cdr3_aa: CASSRGPTGINEKLFF; cdr3_nt: TGTGCCAGCAGTCGGGGACCGACAGGAATTAATGAAAAACTGTTTTTT
v_call: TRBV15; d_call: -; j_call: TRBJ1-5; clone_size: once; cdr3_aa: CATSRDRLTLPQHF; cdr3_nt: TGTGCCACCAGCAGAGATCGTCTTACGTTACCCCAGCATTTT
v_call: TRBV2; d_call: TRBD2; j_call: TRBJ2-5; clone_size: -; cdr3_aa: CASSLVAGGETQYF; cdr3_nt: TGTGCCAGCAGTTTGGTAGCGGGGGGAGAGACCCAGTACTTC
v_call: TRBV5-1; d_call: -; j_call: TRBJ2-5; clone_size: -; cdr3_aa: CASSRPGQQETQYF; cdr3_nt: TGCGCCAGCAGCAGACCTGGACAGCAAGAGACCCAGTACTTC
v_call: TRBV5-1; d_call: -; j_call: TRBJ2-7; clone_size: -; cdr3_aa: CASTSYSYEQYF; cdr3_nt: TGCGCCAGCACCTCGTACTCGTACGAGCAGTACTTC
v_call: TRBV5-6; d_call: TRBD1; j_call: TRBJ2-1; clone_size: -; cdr3_aa: CASSTFYRGNEQFF; cdr3_nt: TGTGCCAGCAGCACTTTTTACAGGGGCAATGAGCAGTTCTTC
v_call: TRBV2; d_call: -; j_call: TRBJ2-7; clone_size: once; cdr3_aa: CASSLRTQTFAGDEQYF; cdr3_nt: TGTGCCAGCAGTCTCCGGACACAAACCTTCGCTGGGGACGAGCAGTACTTC
v_call: TRBV19; d_call: TRBD2; j_call: TRBJ2-7; clone_size: -; cdr3_aa: CASSTLAGTYEQYF; cdr3_nt: TGTGCCAGTAGTACCCTAGCGGGGACTTACGAGCAGTACTTC
v_call: TRBV27; d_call: -; j_call: TRBJ2-1; clone_size: -; cdr3_aa: CASSWADSYNEQFF; cdr3_nt: TGTGCCAGCAGTTGGGCAGACTCCTACAATGAGCAGTTCTTC
v_call: TRBV19; d_call: -; j_call: TRBJ1-4; clone_size: -; cdr3_aa: CASSFGAVRGEKLFF; cdr3_nt: TGTGCCAGTAGTTTCGGGGCTGTAAGAGGTGAAAAACTGTTTTTT
v_call: TRBV6-1; d_call: -; j_call: TRBJ2-2; clone_size: -; cdr3_aa: CASTEPILGTGELFF; cdr3_nt: TGTGCCAGCACGGAGCCTATCTTGGGCACCGGGGAGCTGTTTTTT
v_call: TRBV5-1; d_call: TRBD2; j_call: TRBJ2-1; clone_size: -; cdr3_aa: CASSLDQRGYNEQFF; cdr3_nt: TGCGCCAGCAGCTTGGACCAGCGGGGGTACAATGAGCAGTTCTTC
v_call: TRBV29-1; d_call: -; j_call: TRBJ1-2; clone_size: -; cdr3_aa: CSVEGGRSANYGYTF; cdr3_nt: TGCAGCGTTGAAGGAGGGCGGAGCGCAAACTATGGCTACACCTTC
v_call: TRBV14; d_call: TRBD2; j_call: TRBJ2-7; clone_size: -; cdr3_aa: CASSPTSGLGRQYF; cdr3_nt: TGTGCCAGCAGCCCGACTAGCGGGTTAGGTCGGCAGTACTTC
v_call: TRBV29-1; d_call: TRBD2; j_call: TRBJ2-7; clone_size: -; cdr3_aa: CSVPGLAGDEQYF; cdr3_nt: TGCAGCGTCCCGGGACTAGCGGGAGACGAGCAGTACTTC
v_call: TRBV28; d_call: TRBD1; j_call: TRBJ1-1; clone_size: -; cdr3_aa: CASSHADRGRANTEAFF; cdr3_nt: TGTGCCAGCAGTCACGCGGACAGGGGGCGGGCGAACACTGAAGCTTTCTTT
v_call: TRBV30; d_call: -; j_call: TRBJ2-1; clone_size: -; cdr3_aa: CAWSRQAVPPFF; cdr3_nt: TGTGCCTGGAGCCGCCAAGCGGTCCCACCGTTCTTC
v_call: TRBV5-1; d_call: TRBD2; j_call: TRBJ2-5; clone_size: -; cdr3_aa: CASSSSGGETQYF; cdr3_nt: TGCGCCAGCAGCTCCAGCGGGGGGGAGACCCAGTACTTC
v_call: TRBV4-3; d_call: -; j_call: TRBJ2-3; clone_size: -; cdr3_aa: CASSQDPGIGTDTQYF; cdr3_nt: TGCGCCAGCAGCCAAGATCCCGGGATCGGCACAGATACGCAGTATTTT
v_call: TRBV4-3; d_call: TRBD2; j_call: TRBJ2-7; clone_size: -; cdr3_aa: CASSQEEAGGNEQYF; cdr3_nt: TGCGCCAGCAGCCAAGAAGAAGCGGGAGGGAACGAGCAGTACTTC